Presented here are 4 T cell receptor beta chains from one specimen sequenced in a study of identical twins. In TCRdb, the 5' RACE reads were re-called with MiXCR into one record per CDR3 protein. This repertoire shows some 500,000 distinct CDR3 sequences, about 14% found once; its top ten account for more than 0.5%. The same sample was also studied in work on yellow fever vaccine responses in identical twins.

The sequencing sample was made of CD4+ T cells sorted from blood. The receptors derive from a woman aged 18-29 years in good health.

This clonotype was observed a few times. The rearrangement joins TRBV4-1 to TRBJ2-1, with D perhaps matching TRBD2 (5 bases). The V and J ends lost 3 bases and 6 bases respectively, with 9 bases between them. This CDR3 is 13 amino acids long. Germline CDR1 reads MGHRA; CDR2 reads YSYEKL. CDR3 coding DNA: TGCGCCAGCAGCCAGGTCGGACTCAATGAGCAGTTCTTC. As protein: CASSQVGLNEQFF.

V is TRBV24-1 and J is TRBJ2-7, with 10 bases fitting TRBD1. The CDR3 is 15 residues long. Germline CDR1 reads KGHDR; CDR2 reads SFDVKD. The J segment lost 2 bases and the V segment lost 3 bases, leaving 3 bases of the junction unmatched. The chain's CDR3 is CATSDPGTGAYEQYF. CDR3 nucleotides: TGTGCCACCAGTGATCCCGGGACAGGGGCCTACGAGCAGTACTTC.

This clonotype was detected only a few times. The CDR3 spells CASSRLGSGSAQETQYF. In DNA form, the CDR3 reads TGTGCCAGCAGCCGATTAGGTTCGGGCAGCGCTCAAGAGACCCAGTACTTC. The genes are TRBV11-2 and TRBJ2-5; D not resolved. V lost 5 bases, J lost 2 bases, and 21 bases lay in between. Germline-derived CDR1 and CDR2 are SGHAT and FQNNGV. This CDR3 region has 17 residues.

The chain joins TRBV12-3 or TRBV12-4 to TRBJ2-1; D is unclear. V dropped 2 bases and J dropped 6 bases, with 8 bases sitting between them. The CDR3 is made up of 13 amino acids. The CDR3 sequence is CASSLRQPNEQFF. The CDR3 bases are TGTGCCAGCAGTTTAAGGCAGCCCAATGAGCAGTTCTTC.